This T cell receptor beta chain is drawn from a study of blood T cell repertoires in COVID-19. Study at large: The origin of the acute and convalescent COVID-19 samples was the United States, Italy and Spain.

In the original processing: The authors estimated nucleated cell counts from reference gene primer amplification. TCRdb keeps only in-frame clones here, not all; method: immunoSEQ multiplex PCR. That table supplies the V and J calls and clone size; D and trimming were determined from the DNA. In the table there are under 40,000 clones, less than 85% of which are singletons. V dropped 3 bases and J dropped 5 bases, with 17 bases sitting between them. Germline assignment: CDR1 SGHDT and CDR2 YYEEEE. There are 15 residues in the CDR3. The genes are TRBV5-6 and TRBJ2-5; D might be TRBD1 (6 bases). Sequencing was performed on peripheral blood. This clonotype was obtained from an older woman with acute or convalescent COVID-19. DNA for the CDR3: TGTGCCAGCAGCTCGAATGGCCAGGGGCGGGAGACCCAGTACTTC. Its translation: CASSSNGQGRETQYF.